Given below is one T cell receptor (beta chain) in context. As yet, its antigen is unknown. A read error may produce the germline difference seen at one junction end. The CDR3 extends over 11 amino acids. From germline, CDR1 is SNHLY and CDR2 FYNNEI. This sample was taken from a study of T cell repertoires in cytomegalovirus infection. General study findings and limits: CMV carriers with the relevant HLA were identified by cumulative public TCR beta family frequency.

Each CDR3 protein is one row after TCRdb ran MiXCR on the reads. The sample lists about 900,000 distinct CDR3 sequences, less than 40% occurring once. The source is a human donor in good health (CMV status not recorded). Some clones in this sample may be carry-over from other donors' samples. This sequence joins TRBV2 and TRBJ1-2, with D tentatively TRBD1 (5 bases). Material: cultured CD8+ T cells from PBMCs, obtained from culture after CMV antigen stimulation. Written as DNA, the CDR3 is TGTGTCAGCACAGGCGGGGATGGCTACACCTTC. This encodes CVSTGGDGYTF.